One and the same sample provided the 7 T cell receptor beta chains below, sequenced in a study of T cells in Graves' hyperthyroidism and ophthalmopathy. Researchers took RNA transcripts and amplified the TCR beta CDR3 regions from them. During a first-round RT-PCR of the TCR CDR3, the HTBI primer set was used. TCRdb analysed the multiplex PCR reads with MiXCR anew, one entry per CDR3 protein. The table records tens of thousands of distinct CDR3 sequences, roughly 49% of them present only once. The source material was blood. The origin of the receptors is a woman in her twenties or thirties with Graves' ophthalmopathy.

This chain uses TRBV24-1 with TRBJ2-5; 9 nucleotides agree with TRBD1. Germline V gives CDR1 KGHDR, CDR2 SFDVKD. With 0 bases clipped from V and 10 bases from J, the junction kept 8 bases outside the gene matches. The CDR3 sequence is 15 residues long. The CDR3 bases are TGTGCCACCAGTGATTTGCCCCACGGGACAGGGCTCCAGTACTTC. Protein: CATSDLPHGTGLQYF.

The J gene is TRBJ2-5, the V gene TRBV29-1, with 9 bases aligning to TRBD2. The junction had 18 bases not matched to a gene; V was cut back by 2 bases and J by 5 bases. Germline V CDR1 and CDR2: SQVTM, ANQGSEA. This CDR3 has 18 residues. In nucleotides, the CDR3 is TGCAGCGTTGAATCTCGCGGGAGGGCCGGGGTTGATTGGGAGACCCAGTACTTC. Its translation: CSVESRGRAGVDWETQYF.

This clonotype came up many times. The chain recombines TRBV20-1 with TRBJ2-3; D call uncertain. This CDR3 region has 10 residues. Trimming pared 4 bases from V and 4 bases from J, leaving 3 bases between. Germline CDR1 reads DFQATT; CDR2 reads SNEGSKA (reference sequence). CDR3 DNA sequence: TGCAGTGCTAAGCCAGATACGCAGTATTTT. Residues: CSAKPDTQYF.

This chain joins TRBV29-1 and TRBJ2-4, with 8 bases lining up with TRBD2. The germline V gene has CDR1 SQVTM and CDR2 ANQGSEA. Trimming removed 2 bases from V and 4 bases from J; junction bases left unmatched: 7. CDR3 length: 15 amino acids. CDR3 sequence: CSVETPGGGKNIQYF. DNA of the CDR3: TGCAGCGTTGAAACGCCGGGAGGGGGAAAAAACATTCAGTACTTC.

The chain employs TRBV5-1 and TRBJ1-1; possible D gene TRBD1, 6 bases. The CDR3 runs to 15 residues. V was trimmed by 0 bases and J by 0 bases, leaving 9 bases between them. Germline CDR1 is SGHRS and CDR2 is YFSETQ. In DNA, the CDR3 is TGCGCCAGCAGCTTGGCAGGGGCGATGAACACTGAAGCTTTCTTT. It encodes CASSLAGAMNTEAFF.

Concerning this clonotype: At one boundary the junction diverges from the germline segment, which might be a read error. V usage is TRBV20-1 and J usage is TRBJ2-7; 7 bases fit TRBD1. The CDR3 loop spans 14 amino acids. Germline V CDR1 and CDR2: DFQATT, SNEGSKA (reference sequence). CDR3 DNA sequence: TGCAGTGCCCGACAGGGCTCGAACACCGGGGAGCTGTACTTC. It specifies CSARQGSNTGELYF.

The chain couples TRBV28 to TRBJ1-1; perhaps TRBD1 as D (6 bases). The CDR3 is 15 amino acids. Trimming stripped 3 bases from V and 0 bases from J, with 11 bases between. From germline, CDR1 is MDHEN and CDR2 SYDVKM. CDR3 sequence: CASSFGGQLNTEAFF. The CDR3 DNA reads as TGTGCCAGCAGTTTTGGGGGGCAACTGAACACTGAAGCTTTCTTT.